This section outlines one TCR beta chain sequence together with its context. Next came a second PCR, run for about 7 to 12 cycles, which used a sample-barcoded 5' primer along with a J-beta primer mix. TCRdb used MiXCR to reprocess the 5' RACE reads, holding one entry per CDR3 protein. The sample lists around 1,100,000 distinct CDR3 sequences, around two fifths occurring once. The sample originates from a study of blood T cells in healthy people across ages. The individuals who served as donors were healthy Caucasians living in Russia, aged roughly 6 to 90. The clonotype was recovered from a man in his late teens or twenties in good health. Sample: blood.

The CDR3 region has the DNA TGTGCCAGCAGCGTAGTAGGCAGGGGAGAGGATACGCAGTATTTT. It is translated as CASSVVGRGEDTQYF. The chain links TRBV9 to TRBJ2-3; D is perhaps TRBD1 (6 bases). Germline values: CDR1 SGDLS, CDR2 YYNGEE. Deletions cut 0 bases from V and 6 bases from J, with 14 bases between. CDR3 length equals 15 residues.